These 14 T cell receptor beta chains share one sample of origin, sequenced in a study of control samples from healthy donors and cancer patients. Clones were sequenced by immunoSEQ multiplex PCR, and TCRdb holds only the in-frame ones, with some missing. The data show 150,000 to 200,000 clones, roughly 89% seen once. Sample: blood. These receptors all come from a man aged 25 to 40 in good health.

In nucleotides, the CDR3 is TGTGCCAGCAGCCGGGGGAGGCTGGCACACACAGATACGCAGTATTTT. It is translated as CASSRGRLAHTDTQYF. The chain combines TRBV13 with TRBJ2-3; TRBD2 is a possible D gene (6 bases). The germline V gene has CDR1 PRHDT and CDR2 FYEKMQ (reference sequence). V was trimmed by 5 bases and J by 2 bases, leaving 17 bases between them. This CDR3 has 16 residues.

This rearrangement joins TRBV10-3 to TRBJ2-1, with 11 bases aligning to TRBD2. The CDR3 runs 19 residues. Germline values: CDR1 ENHRY, CDR2 SYGVKD. V trimming: 5 bases; J trimming: 1 base; junction bases outside the gene matches: 13. The CDR3 DNA follows: TGTGCCATCAGTCTAAAGACTAGCGGGGAGGCAGGGTCCTACAATGAGCAGTTCTTC. It is translated as CAISLKTSGEAGSYNEQFF.

J is TRBJ2-3 and V is TRBV7-9; D possibly uses TRBD1 or TRBD2 (5 bases each). The CDR3 covers 14 residues. V lost 6 bases and J 0 bases, leaving 10 bases between the germline ends. CDR1 SEHNR and CDR2 FQNEAQ come from the germline V gene (reference sequence). CDR3 residues: CASSRGVSTDTQYF. CDR3 coding DNA: TGTGCCAGCAGTAGAGGGGTTAGCACAGATACGCAGTATTTT.

The V gene is TRBV28, the J gene TRBJ1-3, with TRBD1 identical over 12 bases. This CDR3 has 16 amino acids. Germline CDR1 MDHEN, CDR2 SYDVKM. Trimming took 5 bases from V and 5 from J; bases not matched to a gene: 7. CDR3 sequence (DNA): TGTGCCAGCAGTACCGGAGGGACAGGGGGCAGAAACACCATATATTTT. This encodes CASSTGGTGGRNTIYF. Full variable domain (rest looked up from reference TRBV28 and TRBJ1-3): DVKVTQSSRYLVKRTGEKVFLECVQDMDHENMFWYRQDPGLGLRLIYFSYDVKMKEKGDIPEGYSVSREKKERFSLILESASTNQTSMYLCASSTGGTGGRNTIYFGEGSWLTVV.

The rearrangement links TRBV6-6 to TRBJ1-2, with TRBD1 as a possible D gene (6 bases). V was pared by 5 bases and J by 8 bases, with 27 bases between. CDR3 size: 17 residues. The germline V gene has CDR1 MNHNY and CDR2 SVGAGI (reference sequence). CDR3 residues: CASSPSLRWDTWSGYTF. CDR3 bases: TGTGCCAGCAGTCCGTCCCTCCGCTGGGACACTTGGTCCGGCTACACCTTC.

J is TRBJ1-5 and V is TRBV2; 7 nucleotides match TRBD1. J lost 0 bases, V lost 5 bases, and 4 bases had no gene match. The CDR3 has 15 amino acids. Per germline, CDR1 SNHLY and CDR2 FYNNEI. The CDR3 bases are TGTGCCAGCAGTCCAGGGGGATATAGCAATCAGCCCCAGCATTTT. Protein product: CASSPGGYSNQPQHF.

This chain joins TRBV6-5 and TRBJ1-2; 7 bases align to TRBD1. V lost 6 bases, J lost 4 bases, and 5 bases stayed unmatched. Looked up from germline, CDR1 is MNHEY and CDR2 is SVGAGI. The CDR3 has 13 amino acids. DNA of the CDR3: TGTGCCAGCAGGAAACAGGGGATCTATGGCTACACCTTC. Protein product: CASRKQGIYGYTF.

This rearrangement joins TRBV27 to TRBJ2-1, with D possibly matching TRBD2 (5 bases). Germline V CDR1 and CDR2: MNHEY, SMNVEV (reference sequence). The V end was cut by 7 bases, the J end by 4 bases, with 17 bases between. The CDR3 spans 15 residues. The CDR3 loop is CASIPGVGVYNEQFF. CDR3 nucleotides: TGTGCCAGCATTCCCGGGGTGGGAGTTTACAATGAGCAGTTCTTC.

V is TRBV7-2 and J is TRBJ2-3; TRBD1 agrees at 9 bases. V lost 3 bases to trimming and J lost 3 bases; unmatched junction nucleotides: 10. The germline V gene encodes CDR1 SGHTA and CDR2 FQGNSA. This CDR3 contains 17 residues. This CDR3 reads CASSFHSGTGKTDTQYF. In nucleotides, the CDR3 is TGTGCCAGCAGCTTCCACTCCGGGACAGGGAAAACAGATACGCAGTATTTT. The whole variable domain, filled in from reference TRBV7-2 and TRBJ2-3, reads GAGVSQSPSNKVTEKGKDVELRCDPISGHTALYWYRQSLGQGLEFLIYFQGNSAPDKSGLPSDRFSAERTGGSVSTLTIQRTQQEDSAVYLCASSFHSGTGKTDTQYFGPGTRLTVL.

The rearrangement joins TRBV2 to TRBJ2-1; 12 nucleotides match TRBD2. From germline, CDR1 is SNHLY and CDR2 FYNNEI. CDR3 length: 14 residues. Trimming took 6 bases from V and 7 from J; bases not matched to a gene: 4. Here the CDR3 DNA reads TGTGCCAGCAGGCCTAGCGGGAGGGTTAATGAGCAGTTCTTC. As protein: CASRPSGRVNEQFF.

The genes are TRBV24-1 and TRBJ2-5; TRBD2 is a possible D gene (5 bases). The CDR3 is made up of 16 amino acids. Germline V lookup: CDR1 KGHDR, CDR2 SFDVKD. Trimming pared 0 bases from V and 1 base from J, leaving 11 bases between. Written as DNA, the CDR3 is TGTGCCACCAGTGATTTGAAAAGCGGTAGCCAAGAGACCCAGTACTTC. Encoded protein: CATSDLKSGSQETQYF.

There are a few counts of this clone. The chain couples TRBV2 to TRBJ1-2, with D possibly being TRBD1 (5 bases). With 4 bases removed from V and 4 bases from J, the gap between germline ends came to 7 bases. CDR1 is SNHLY, CDR2 FYNNEI, per germline. The CDR3 totals 12 residues. As DNA, the CDR3 is TGTGCCAGCAGTGGGGACCTCTATGGCTACACCTTC. This encodes CASSGDLYGYTF.

This chain connects TRBV6-6 to TRBJ1-4; perhaps TRBD1 as D (5 bases). This CDR3 has 14 amino acids. The germline V and J ends were trimmed by 6 bases and 7 bases, with 15 bases remaining between them. Germline CDR1 MNHNY, CDR2 SVGAGI (reference sequence). In nucleotides, the CDR3 is TGTGCCAGCAGATCCGGGACCAGCACTGAAAAACTGTTTTTT. Protein sequence: CASRSGTSTEKLFF.

Comments on this clone: Other DNA sequences in this sample translate to the same CDR3. The chain employs TRBV18 and TRBJ2-1; 8 nucleotides agree with TRBD2. In germline, CDR1 is KGHSH, CDR2 LQKENI. The length of the CDR3 is 14 residues. Trimming cost V 6 bases and J 4 bases; bases outside gene matches: 5. CDR3 sequence: CASSPTSGYNEQFF. As DNA, the CDR3 is TGTGCCAGCTCCCCTACTAGCGGTTACAATGAGCAGTTCTTC.